Shown below are 9 T cell receptor beta chains from a single sample sequenced in a study of T cell repertoires in cytomegalovirus infection. TCRdb reprocessed the reads via MiXCR and lists one record per CDR3 protein. The sample comprises 150,000 to 200,000 distinct CDR3 sequences, 28% of which are singletons, and roughly 32% rests with the top ten. What was sequenced was PBMCs. Every receptor here comes from a human donor in good health (CMV status not recorded). Some clones in this sample may be carry-over from other donors' samples.

This clonotype came up a few times. The chain employs TRBV7-6 and TRBJ1-3; D is undetermined. This CDR3 has 14 amino acids. V was pared by 2 bases and J by 1 base, with 6 bases between. Germline CDR1 SGHVS, CDR2 FNYEAQ. The CDR3 sequence: CASSLKISGNTIYF. CDR3 nucleotides: TGTGCCAGCAGCTTAAAGATATCTGGAAACACCATATATTTT. The whole variable domain, filled in from reference TRBV7-6 and TRBJ1-3, reads GAGVSQSPRYKVTKRGQDVALRCDPISGHVSLYWYRQALGQGPEFLTYFNYEAQQDKSGLPNDRFSAERPEGSISTLTIQRTEQRDSAMYRCASSLKISGNTIYFGEGSWLTVV.

This clonotype was counted between two and nine times. This chain uses TRBV12-3 or TRBV12-4 with TRBJ1-6, with 8 bases matching TRBD1. V shed 6 bases and J 7 bases; nucleotides not matched to a gene: 5. CDR3 length: 14 amino acids. The CDR3: CASSPRTGNSPLHF. In DNA, the CDR3 is TGTGCCAGCAGCCCCCGGACAGGGAATTCACCCCTCCACTTT.

In the case of this clonotype: A single base separates this from a much larger clone, so it may be a read error. This sequence joins TRBV7-6 and TRBJ1-4; unclear D gene. This CDR3 comprises 13 residues. Per the germline V gene, CDR1 is SGHVS and CDR2 is FNYEAQ. CDR3 sequence (DNA): TGTGCCAGCAGCTTACCTGAAAATGTAAAACTGTTTTTT. This encodes CASSLPENVKLFF.

There are a few counts of this clonotype. The chain employs TRBV7-9 and TRBJ2-4, with D possibly TRBD1 on 5 matching bases. The CDR3 spans 14 residues. Germline assignment: CDR1 SEHNR and CDR2 FQNEAQ (reference sequence). The V gene lost 8 bases and the J gene lost 7 bases, with 18 bases spanning the gap. The CDR3 nucleotides are TGTGCCAGCGGAACTTACACCAAGGGGAACATTCAGTACTTC. Encoded protein: CASGTYTKGNIQYF.

CDR3 nucleotides: TGTGCCAGCAGCTTATCACCAGGGGAGACCCAGTACTTC. It yields the protein CASSLSPGETQYF. The J gene is TRBJ2-5, the V gene TRBV2, with D tentatively TRBD1 (5 bases). V was clipped by 6 bases and J by 5 bases, with 13 bases between them. CDR1 and CDR2 (germline): SNHLY, FYNNEI. CDR3 length: 13 amino acids.

The chain carries TRBV7-6 and TRBJ1-2; perhaps TRBD1 as D (5 bases). CDR1 is SGHVS, CDR2 FNYEAQ, per germline. This CDR3 region has 13 residues. Trimming shortened V by 10 bases and J by 1 base, and 13 bases separated the two germline ends. CDR3 amino acids: CAISEGNNYGYTF. The CDR3 DNA follows: TGTGCCATCTCGGAGGGGAATAACTATGGCTACACCTTC.

V and J are TRBV12-3 or TRBV12-4 and TRBJ1-5; 9 bases map to TRBD1. The length of the CDR3 is 14 residues. The V segment lost 8 bases and the J segment 6 bases; nucleotides outside the gene matches: 8. CDR3 region: CASAPGTGIQPQHF. The CDR3 DNA reads TGTGCCAGCGCCCCCGGGACAGGGATTCAGCCCCAGCATTTT.

The genes are TRBV5-1 and TRBJ2-7; a possible D gene is TRBD1 (6 bases). V lost 0 bases to trimming and J lost 5 bases, with 15 bases between them. The CDR3 has 15 amino acids. CDR1 SGHRS and CDR2 YFSETQ come from the germline V gene. The DNA of the CDR3 is TGCGCCAGCAGCTTGGCCCCACAGGGATTCGACGAGCAGTACTTC. The encoded protein is CASSLAPQGFDEQYF.

This clonotype was seen more than once but under ten times. This rearrangement joins TRBV2 to TRBJ1-6; TRBD1 might be the D (5 bases). V was pared by 7 bases and J by 4 bases, with 11 bases between. The germline CDR1 and CDR2 sequences are SNHLY and FYNNEI. The CDR3 contains 14 residues. The CDR3 region has the DNA TGTGCCAGCACAGCGGGGGAGTATAATTCACCCCTCCACTTT. This encodes CASTAGEYNSPLHF.